This T cell receptor (beta chain) was identified during a study of T cells after yellow fever vaccination. Overall study context: Where fractions had low cell numbers, libraries were prepared from them with the SMART-Seq v4 Ultra Low Input RNA kit.

MiXCR, run by TCRdb on the 5' RACE reads, gives a single entry per CDR3 protein. The sample carries some 220,000 distinct CDR3 sequences, less than 3.5% recorded once. CDR1 and CDR2 from the germline V gene are ENHRY and SYGVKD. The V end was cut by 6 bases, the J end by 7 bases, with 15 bases between. The CDR3 length is 13 residues. The source is a young man who received the YFV17D yellow fever vaccine. The chain links TRBV10-3 to TRBJ2-5, with D uncertain. The input for sequencing was CD4+ T cells sorted from PBMCs, taken 10 days after the yellow fever booster vaccination. CDR3 protein: CAIRAAADGTQYF. The CDR3 bases are TGTGCCATCAGGGCCGCGGCTGATGGGACCCAGTACTTC.